The present TCR beta chain was sequenced within a study of T-cell reconstitution after alpha-beta-depleted transplantation in children. CDR1 is DFQATT and CDR2 is SNEGSKA in the germline V gene (reference sequence). The CDR3 sequence is 16 residues long. V dropped 0 bases and J dropped 3 bases, with 15 bases sitting between them. This clonotype was picked up many times. Preparation of the TCRbeta library involved a method that used unique molecular identifiers. A single record per CDR3 protein comes from TCRdb applying MiXCR to the PCR reads. Of about 640,000 distinct CDR3 sequences listed, approximately 17% are singletons.

The chain recombines TRBV20-1 with TRBJ1-5; D may be TRBD1 (5 bases). Specimen: PBMCs from the stem cell graft donor, collected from the stem cell graft. This TCR was recovered from a human donor who donated a stem cell graft to a child with acute myeloid leukemia. The CDR3 here is CSARDRAGLANQPQHF. CDR3 sequence (DNA): TGCAGTGCTAGAGATCGGGCAGGGCTGGCCAATCAGCCCCAGCATTTT.